This record covers a single T cell receptor beta chain. The source of the sample is a study of T cell changes during pregnancy in multiple sclerosis. The CDR3 runs 13 residues. Trimming removed 2 bases at V and 8 bases at J, with 10 bases between. Germline loops: CDR1 SGHTA, CDR2 FQGNSA. Sequencing was performed with immunoSEQ multiplex PCR; in TCRdb, only in-frame clones are kept and a portion is missing. The sample comprises under 40,000 clones, more than 75% of which are singletons, and approximately 4.4% rests with the top ten. V is TRBV7-2 and J is TRBJ1-5; D remains unclear. This receptor was taken from a female donor in good health, enrolled as a control in a pregnancy study. The input for sequencing was peripheral blood, taken in the second trimester of pregnancy. The CDR3 loop is CASSLSSSEPQHF. The CDR3 DNA reads as TGTGCCAGCAGCTTAAGTTCCTCGGAGCCCCAGCATTTT. Drawing the rest from reference TRBV7-2 and TRBJ1-5, the complete variable domain is GAGVSQSPSNKVTEKGKDVELRCDPISGHTALYWYRQSLGQGLEFLIYFQGNSAPDKSGLPSDRFSAERTGGSVSTLTIQRTQQEDSAVYLCASSLSSSEPQHFGDGTRLSIL.